This TCR beta chain appears in the sequencing data of a study of blood T cell repertoires in COVID-19. The authors' processing: Amplification from reference gene primers served as the basis for estimated nucleated cell counts. The repertoire was sequenced with immunoSEQ multiplex PCR; TCRdb's copy has only in-frame clones and lacks some. The DNA was the basis for D and trimming; V, J and clone size are from that table. The repertoire has tens of thousands of clones, 81% of them found once; the top ten carry roughly 30%. The V gene lost 5 bases and the J gene lost 2 bases, with 8 bases spanning the gap. The CDR3 is made up of 13 amino acids. CDR1 and CDR2 (germline): SGHNT, YENEEA.

This chain uses TRBV11-3 with TRBJ2-3; unclear D gene. The receptor comes from a man in his sixties with COVID-19, enrolled during active disease. Material: peripheral blood. Here the CDR3 reads CASSDDITDTQYF. DNA of the CDR3: TGTGCCAGCAGCGACGACATCACAGATACGCAGTATTTT.